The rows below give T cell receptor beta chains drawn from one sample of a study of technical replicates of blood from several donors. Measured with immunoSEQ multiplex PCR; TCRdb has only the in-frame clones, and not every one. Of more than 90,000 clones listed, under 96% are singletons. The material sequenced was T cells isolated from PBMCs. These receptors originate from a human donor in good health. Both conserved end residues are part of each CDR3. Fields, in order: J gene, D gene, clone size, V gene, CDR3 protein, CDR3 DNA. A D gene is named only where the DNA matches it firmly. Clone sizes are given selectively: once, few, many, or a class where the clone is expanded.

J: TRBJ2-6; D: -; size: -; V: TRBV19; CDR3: CASSRLQGSGANVLTF; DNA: TGTGCCAGTAGTAGACTACAGGGCTCTGGGGCCAACGTCCTGACTTTC
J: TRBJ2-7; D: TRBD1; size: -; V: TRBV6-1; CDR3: CASSEVLGAGGKSYEQYF; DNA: TGTGCCAGCAGTGAAGTCTTGGGGGCAGGGGGAAAATCCTACGAGCAGTACTTC
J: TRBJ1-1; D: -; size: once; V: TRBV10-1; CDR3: CASSPSLGGGGEAFF; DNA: TGCGCCAGCAGCCCGAGTCTTGGGGGCGGGGGTGAAGCTTTCTTT
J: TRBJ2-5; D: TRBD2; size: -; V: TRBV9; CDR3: CASSLLGTSGETQYF; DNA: TGTGCCAGCAGCCTCTTAGGGACTAGCGGAGAGACCCAGTACTTC
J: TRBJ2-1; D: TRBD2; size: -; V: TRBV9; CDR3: CASSAVPLAGGLDEQFF; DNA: TGTGCCAGCAGCGCAGTACCACTAGCGGGGGGGCTCGATGAGCAGTTCTTC
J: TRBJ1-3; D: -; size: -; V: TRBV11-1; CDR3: CASSNSGNTIYF; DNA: TGTGCCAGCAGCAATAGTGGAAACACCATATATTTT
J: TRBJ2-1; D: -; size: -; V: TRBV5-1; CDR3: CASSLGFGGQYNEQFF; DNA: TGCGCCAGCAGCTTGGGGTTTGGGGGCCAGTACAATGAGCAGTTCTTC
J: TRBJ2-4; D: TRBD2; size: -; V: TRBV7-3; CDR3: CASSPGLAGEAAKNIQYF; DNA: TGTGCCAGCAGCCCCGGACTAGCGGGAGAGGCGGCCAAAAACATTCAGTACTTC
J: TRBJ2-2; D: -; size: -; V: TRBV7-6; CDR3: CASSYRTVGELFF; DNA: TGTGCCAGCAGCTACAGAACCGTAGGGGAGCTGTTTTTT
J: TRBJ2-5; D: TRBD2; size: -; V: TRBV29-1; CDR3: CSVAPSGGETQYF; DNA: TGCAGCGTTGCCCCTAGCGGGGGAGAGACCCAGTACTTC
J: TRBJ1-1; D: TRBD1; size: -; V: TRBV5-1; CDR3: CASSVGLTGGENTEAFF; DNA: TGCGCCAGCAGCGTCGGACTTACAGGGGGGGAGAACACTGAAGCTTTCTTT
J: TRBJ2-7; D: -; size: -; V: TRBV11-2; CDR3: CASSLEAQSDEQYF; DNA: TGTGCCAGCAGCTTAGAGGCGCAGAGCGACGAGCAGTACTTC
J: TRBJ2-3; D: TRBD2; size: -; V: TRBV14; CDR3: CASSRRRGASTDTQYF; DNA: TGTGCCAGCAGCCGACGGCGGGGGGCCTCCACAGATACGCAGTATTTT
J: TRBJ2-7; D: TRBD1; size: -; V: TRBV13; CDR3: CASSLGGTGFNEQYF; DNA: TGTGCCAGCAGCTTAGGAGGGACAGGTTTTAACGAGCAGTACTTC
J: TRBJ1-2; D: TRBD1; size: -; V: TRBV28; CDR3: CASSSGDSADGYTF; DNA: TGTGCCAGCAGTTCAGGGGACAGTGCCGATGGCTACACCTTC
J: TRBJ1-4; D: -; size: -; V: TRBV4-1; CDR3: CASSQGISTDRDVRGKLFF; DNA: TGCGCCAGCAGCCAAGGAATCTCCACCGACCGGGACGTCAGGGGAAAACTGTTTTTT
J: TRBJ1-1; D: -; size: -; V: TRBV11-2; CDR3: CASSLRTVMNTEAFF; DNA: TGTGCCAGCAGCCTTCGGACAGTTATGAACACTGAAGCTTTCTTT
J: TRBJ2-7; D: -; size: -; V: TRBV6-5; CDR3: CASRHDDGIVHEQYF; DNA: TGTGCCAGCCGACATGACGACGGGATCGTCCACGAGCAGTACTTC
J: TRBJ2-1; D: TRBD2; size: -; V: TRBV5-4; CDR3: CASSHLAAGGSYNEQFF; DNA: TGTGCCAGCAGCCACCTAGCCGCGGGAGGCTCCTACAATGAGCAGTTCTTC
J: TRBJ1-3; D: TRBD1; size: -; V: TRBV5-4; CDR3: CASSNSGQGSGNTIYF; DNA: TGTGCCAGCAGCAATTCGGGACAGGGCTCAGGAAACACCATATATTTT
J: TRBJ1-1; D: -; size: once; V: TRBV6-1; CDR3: CASSLVGNTEAFF; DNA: TGTGCCAGCAGTTTAGTCGGGAACACTGAAGCTTTCTTT
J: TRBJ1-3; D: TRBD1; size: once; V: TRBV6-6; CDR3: CATRDRGQTSGNTIYF; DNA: TGTGCCACCCGGGACAGGGGGCAAACCTCTGGAAACACCATATATTTT
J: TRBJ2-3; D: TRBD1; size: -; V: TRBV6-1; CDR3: CASSDPDGTVTDTQYF; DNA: TGTGCCAGCAGTGACCCCGACGGGACAGTCACAGATACGCAGTATTTT
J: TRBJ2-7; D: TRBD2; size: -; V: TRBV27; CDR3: CASKLAGGFYEQYF; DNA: TGTGCCAGCAAGCTAGCGGGGGGATTCTACGAGCAGTACTTC
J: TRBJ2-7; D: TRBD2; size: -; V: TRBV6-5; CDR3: CASRTSGTSYEQYF; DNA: TGTGCCAGCAGAACTAGCGGCACCTCCTACGAGCAGTACTTC